These T cell receptor beta chains were read from a single sample in a study of beta chain features in type 1 diabetes. This table comes from immunoSEQ multiplex PCR, and its TCRdb copy is limited to in-frame clones, with some not included. The table includes 40,000 to 45,000 clones, around 70% detected once. Sequencing was carried out using Tregs from blood. The source of these receptors is a young woman with type 1 diabetes. Both conserved end residues are part of each CDR3. D genes are given only for firm matches. Not all rows give a size; the values are once, few, many and, for expanded clones, a class.

clone size,J gene,V gene,D gene,CDR3 protein,CDR3 DNA
NA,TRBJ2-5,TRBV29-1,NA,CSLRREGTQYF,TGCAGCCTACGCAGGGAAGGGACCCAGTACTTC
few,TRBJ2-3,TRBV18,NA,CASSPPLAGKDTQYF,TGTGCCAGCTCACCACCTCTCGCGGGCAAAGATACGCAGTATTTT
few,TRBJ1-5,TRBV7-9,TRBD1,CASSYGTGNQPQHF,TGTGCCAGCAGCTACGGGACAGGCAATCAGCCCCAGCATTTT
NA,TRBJ2-5,TRBV10-3,TRBD2,CAISESVAGGPKTQYF,TGTGCCATCAGTGAGTCAGTAGCGGGGGGGCCCAAGACCCAGTACTTC
once,TRBJ2-3,TRBV7-2,TRBD1,CASSLTGSDTQYF,TGTGCCAGCAGCTTGACAGGGAGCGATACGCAGTATTTT
NA,TRBJ2-2,TRBV5-6,NA,CASSLSGYTGELFF,TGTGCCAGCAGCTTGTCAGGGTACACCGGGGAGCTGTTTTTT
few,TRBJ2-3,TRBV19,NA,CASRARDTNTQYF,TGTGCCAGTAGGGCCCGGGACACAAATACGCAGTATTTT
NA,TRBJ1-2,TRBV5-4,TRBD1,CASSLATGTYGYTF,TGTGCCAGCAGCTTGGCGACAGGGACCTATGGCTACACCTTC
NA,TRBJ1-1,TRBV7-9,NA,CASSRTGLTEAFF,TGTGCCAGCAGCCGTACAGGGCTCACTGAAGCTTTCTTT
NA,TRBJ2-1,TRBV7-2,TRBD2,CASSLFASGNTEQFF,TGTGCCAGCAGCTTATTTGCTAGCGGGAATACTGAGCAGTTCTTC
NA,TRBJ2-3,TRBV7-9,NA,CASKGSGGTDTQYF,TGTGCCAGCAAAGGGTCAGGGGGCACAGATACGCAGTATTTT
NA,TRBJ2-7,TRBV6-6,TRBD2,CASSYWTSGEQYF,TGTGCCAGCAGTTACTGGACTAGCGGGGAGCAGTACTTC
NA,TRBJ2-7,TRBV11-3,TRBD1,CASDRGGFYEQYF,TGTGCCAGCGACAGGGGCGGGTTCTACGAGCAGTACTTC
NA,TRBJ1-1,TRBV18,TRBD1,CASSSGTGRMNTEAFF,TGTGCCAGCTCATCGGGGACAGGGAGGATGAACACTGAAGCTTTCTTT
NA,TRBJ2-2,TRBV10-3,NA,CAISETKTNTGELFF,TGTGCCATCAGTGAGACAAAAACGAACACCGGGGAGCTGTTTTTT
NA,TRBJ1-4,TRBV7-2,TRBD1,CASSLRTGRFEKLFF,TGTGCCAGCAGCTTAAGGACAGGGCGATTTGAAAAACTGTTTTTT
NA,TRBJ2-3,TRBV7-9,NA,CASSYSPVTQYF,TGTGCCAGCAGCTACAGCCCGGTCACGCAGTATTTT
NA,TRBJ2-7,TRBV27,TRBD2,CASSFMGRARREQYF,TGTGCCAGCAGTTTTATGGGGAGGGCTAGGCGTGAGCAGTACTTC
few,TRBJ2-4,TRBV7-2,NA,CASSLTGNLAKNIQYF,TGTGCCAGCAGCTTGACGGGGAATCTAGCCAAAAACATTCAGTACTTC
NA,TRBJ2-5,TRBV18,TRBD2,CASSILAGGPSETQYF,TGTGCCAGCTCGATTCTAGCGGGGGGACCTTCAGAGACCCAGTACTTC